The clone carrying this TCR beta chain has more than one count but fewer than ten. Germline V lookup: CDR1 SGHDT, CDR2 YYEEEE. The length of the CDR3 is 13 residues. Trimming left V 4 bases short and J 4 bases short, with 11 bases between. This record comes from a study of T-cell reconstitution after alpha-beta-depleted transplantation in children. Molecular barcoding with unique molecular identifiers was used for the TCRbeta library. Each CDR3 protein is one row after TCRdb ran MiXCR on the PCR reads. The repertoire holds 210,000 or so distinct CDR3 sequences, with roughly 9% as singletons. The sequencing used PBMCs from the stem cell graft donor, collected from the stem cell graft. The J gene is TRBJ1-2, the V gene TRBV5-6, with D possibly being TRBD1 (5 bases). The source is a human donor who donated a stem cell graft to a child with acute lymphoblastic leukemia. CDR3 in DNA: TGTGCCAGCAGCGGGACCAATGTCTATGGCTACACCTTC. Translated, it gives CASSGTNVYGYTF. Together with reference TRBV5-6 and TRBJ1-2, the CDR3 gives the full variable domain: DAGVTQSPTHLIKTRGQQVTLRCSPKSGHDTVSWYQQALGQGPQFIFQYYEEEERQRGNFPDRFSGHQFPNYSSELNVNALLLGDSALYLCASSGTNVYGYTFGSGTRLTVV.